The sequence of this T cell receptor beta chain was determined in a study of T-cell reconstitution after alpha-beta-depleted transplantation in children. This CDR3 spans 18 amino acids. The V gene end was trimmed by 0 bases and the J gene end by 3 bases; junction bases not matched to a gene: 10. The germline CDR1 and CDR2 sequences are MNHEY and SVGAGI. General study points: Newly generated T cells supplied most T-cell counts and diversity one year post-transplant.

On this clonotype itself: Its antigen is not identified.

For TCRbeta, the library was prepared with unique molecular identifiers. From the PCR reads, TCRdb called clonotypes with MiXCR, one entry per CDR3 protein. Of 450,000 to 600,000 distinct CDR3 sequences in the sample, over 10% were seen once. Sequencing used PBMCs, mostly from graft donor cells, obtained 360 days after TCRalphabeta/CD19-depleted stem cell transplant. The source of this sequence is a male patient younger than 18 who had a stem cell transplant for acute myeloid leukemia, so the T cells may come from the graft donor. The chain uses TRBV6-5 and TRBJ2-2, with TRBD2 matching over 7 bases. CDR3 in amino acids: CASSYSSGTIHDTGELFF. The CDR3, as DNA: TGTGCCAGCAGTTACTCGTCGGGGACTATTCATGACACCGGGGAGCTGTTTTTT.